This T cell receptor (beta chain) originates from a study of T cells after posttransplantation cyclophosphamide. General observations from the study: Blood and skin or GI T cell repertoires showed limited TRB overlap.

Repertoires were generated with immunoSEQ multiplex PCR, while TCRdb's copy carries only in-frame clones and drops some. The sample holds about 37,000 clones, and no clone turns up only once. The CDR3 has 16 amino acids. In germline, CDR1 is SGHRS, CDR2 YFSETQ. The trim removed 2 bases at V and 4 bases at J, leaving 8 bases unmatched. Peripheral blood was collected from the related graft donor on the marrow donation day. This clone showed up many times. Its specificity is not known. The sample was PBMCs. The sequence came from a man aged 25-45 years in good health and a related stem cell transplant donor. The chain is built from TRBV5-1 and TRBJ2-1, with TRBD2 matching 8 bases. CDR3 nucleotide sequence: TGCGCCAGCAGCTTAACGACGGGGGGGGTATACAATGAGCAGTTCTTC. Translating gives CASSLTTGGVYNEQFF.